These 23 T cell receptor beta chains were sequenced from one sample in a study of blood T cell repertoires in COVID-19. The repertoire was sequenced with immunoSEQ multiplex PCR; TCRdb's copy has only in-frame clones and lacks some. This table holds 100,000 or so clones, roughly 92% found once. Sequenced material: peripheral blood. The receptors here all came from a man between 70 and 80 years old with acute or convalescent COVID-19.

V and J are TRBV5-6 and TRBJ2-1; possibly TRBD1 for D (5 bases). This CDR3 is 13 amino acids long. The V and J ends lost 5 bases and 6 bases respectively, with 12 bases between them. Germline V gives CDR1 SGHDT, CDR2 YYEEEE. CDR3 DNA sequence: TGTGCCAGCAGTAATGGGGCGGTCAATGAGCAGTTCTTC. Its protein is CASSNGAVNEQFF.

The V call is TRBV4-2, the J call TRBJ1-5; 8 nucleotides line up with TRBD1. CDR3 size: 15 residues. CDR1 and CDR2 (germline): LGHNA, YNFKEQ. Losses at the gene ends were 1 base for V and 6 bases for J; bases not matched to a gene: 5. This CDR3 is CASSQGGQGSQPQHF. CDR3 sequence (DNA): TGTGCCAGCAGCCAAGGAGGACAGGGTAGTCAGCCCCAGCATTTT.

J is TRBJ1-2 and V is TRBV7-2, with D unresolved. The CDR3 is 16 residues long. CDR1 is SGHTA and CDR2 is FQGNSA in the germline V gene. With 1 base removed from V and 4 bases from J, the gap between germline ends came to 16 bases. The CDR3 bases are TGTGCCAGCAGCTTAGAACGATCGCCAGGCAGCTATGGCTACACCTTC. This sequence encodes CASSLERSPGSYGYTF.

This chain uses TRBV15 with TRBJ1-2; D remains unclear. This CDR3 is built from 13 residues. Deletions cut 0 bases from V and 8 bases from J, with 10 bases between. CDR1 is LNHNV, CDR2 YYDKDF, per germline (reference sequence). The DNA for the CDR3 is TGTGCCACCAGCAGAGATCCCTCGGGGGGCTACACCTTC. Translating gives CATSRDPSGGYTF. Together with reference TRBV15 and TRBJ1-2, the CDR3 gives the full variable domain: DAMVIQNPRYQVTQFGKPVTLSCSQTLNHNVMYWYQQKSSQAPKLLFHYYDKDFNNEADTPDNFQSRRPNTSFCFLDIRSPGLGDTAMYLCATSRDPSGGYTFGSGTRLTVV.

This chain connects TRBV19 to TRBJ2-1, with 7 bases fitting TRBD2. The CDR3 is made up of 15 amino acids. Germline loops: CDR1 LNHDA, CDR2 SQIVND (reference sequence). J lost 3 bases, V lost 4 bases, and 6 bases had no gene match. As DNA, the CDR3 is TGTGCCAGTAGTACCCTAGCGGTTATCTACAATGAGCAGTTCTTC. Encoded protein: CASSTLAVIYNEQFF.

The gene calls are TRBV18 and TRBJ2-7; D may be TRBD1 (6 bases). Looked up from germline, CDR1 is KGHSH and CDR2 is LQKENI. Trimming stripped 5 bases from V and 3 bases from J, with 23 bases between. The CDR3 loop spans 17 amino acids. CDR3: CASSRGRSDPPYYEQYF. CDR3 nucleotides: TGTGCCAGCTCAAGGGGGAGATCTGACCCGCCCTACTACGAGCAGTACTTC. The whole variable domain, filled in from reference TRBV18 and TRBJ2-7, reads NAGVMQNPRHLVRRRGQEARLRCSPMKGHSHVYWYRQLPEEGLKFMVYLQKENIIDESGMPKERFSAEFPKEGPSILRIQQVVRGDSAAYFCASSRGRSDPPYYEQYFGPGTRLTVT.

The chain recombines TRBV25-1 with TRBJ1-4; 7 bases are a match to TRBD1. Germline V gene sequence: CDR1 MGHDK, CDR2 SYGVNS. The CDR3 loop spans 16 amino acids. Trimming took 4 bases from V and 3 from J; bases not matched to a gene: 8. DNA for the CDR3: TGTGCCAGCAGTGCCTGGACAGGTCAATCTAATGAAAAACTGTTTTTT. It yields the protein CASSAWTGQSNEKLFF.

This CDR3 reads CASSKRDTHTDTQYF. In nucleotides, the CDR3 is TGTGCCAGCAGCAAGAGGGACACCCACACAGATACGCAGTATTTT. The V call is TRBV27, the J call TRBJ2-3; possibly TRBD1 for D (6 bases). The V gene lost 6 bases and the J gene lost 2 bases, with 15 bases spanning the gap. The CDR3 totals 15 residues. CDR1 MNHEY and CDR2 SMNVEV come from the germline V gene (reference sequence).

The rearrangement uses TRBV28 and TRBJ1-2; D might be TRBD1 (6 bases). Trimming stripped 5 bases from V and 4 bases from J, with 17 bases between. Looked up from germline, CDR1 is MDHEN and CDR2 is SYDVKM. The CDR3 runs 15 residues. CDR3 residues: CASSNNLAGVYGYTF. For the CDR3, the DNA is TGTGCCAGCAGTAACAACCTCGCAGGGGTCTATGGCTACACCTTC.

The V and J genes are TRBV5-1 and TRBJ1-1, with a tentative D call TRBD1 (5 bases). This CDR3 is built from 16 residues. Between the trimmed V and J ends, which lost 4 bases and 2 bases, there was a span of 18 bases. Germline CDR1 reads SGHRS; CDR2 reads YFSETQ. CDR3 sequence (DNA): TGCGCCAGCAGCCGGGACTGGGGGAACATCAACACTGAAGCTTTCTTT. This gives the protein CASSRDWGNINTEAFF.

The CDR3 sequence is CASSPLQGEAFF. Written as DNA, the CDR3 is TGTGCCAGCTCACCACTACAGGGTGAAGCTTTCTTT. The chain has TRBV18 and TRBJ1-1, with a tentative D call TRBD1 (6 bases). The length of the CDR3 is 12 residues. Germline lookup yields CDR1 KGHSH and CDR2 LQKENI. Trimming took 1 base from V and 7 from J, leaving 7 bases between them. The full variable domain, with the rest looked up from reference TRBV18 and TRBJ1-1, is NAGVMQNPRHLVRRRGQEARLRCSPMKGHSHVYWYRQLPEEGLKFMVYLQKENIIDESGMPKERFSAEFPKEGPSILRIQQVVRGDSAAYFCASSPLQGEAFFGQGTRLTVV.

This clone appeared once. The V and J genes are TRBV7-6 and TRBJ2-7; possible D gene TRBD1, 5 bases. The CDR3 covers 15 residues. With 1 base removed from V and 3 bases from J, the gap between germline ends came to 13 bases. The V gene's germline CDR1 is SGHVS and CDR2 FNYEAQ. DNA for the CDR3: TGTGCCAGCAGCTTAGGTCCGGACAAAAACTACGAGCAGTACTTC. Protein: CASSLGPDKNYEQYF.

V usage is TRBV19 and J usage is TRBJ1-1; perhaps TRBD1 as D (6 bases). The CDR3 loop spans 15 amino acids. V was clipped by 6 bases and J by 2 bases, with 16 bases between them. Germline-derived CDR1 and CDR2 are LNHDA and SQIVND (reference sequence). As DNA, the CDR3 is TGTGCCAGTAGGGGGGCCCCAGGAACAAACACTGAAGCTTTCTTT. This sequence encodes CASRGAPGTNTEAFF.

The CDR3 loop reads CASKPGANTEAFF. DNA of the CDR3: TGTGCCAGCAAGCCAGGGGCGAACACTGAAGCTTTCTTT. The J gene is TRBJ1-1, the V gene TRBV6-5; D perhaps matches TRBD1 (6 bases). V was cut by 7 bases and J by 1 base, with 10 bases left in between. Germline loops: CDR1 MNHEY, CDR2 SVGAGI. The CDR3 consists of 13 residues.

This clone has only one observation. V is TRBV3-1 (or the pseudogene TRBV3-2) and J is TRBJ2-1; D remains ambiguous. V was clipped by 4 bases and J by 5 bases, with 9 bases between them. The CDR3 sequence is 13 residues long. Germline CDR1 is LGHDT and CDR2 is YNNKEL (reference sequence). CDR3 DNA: TGTGCCAGCAGCCTGTGGGCTAACAATGAGCAGTTCTTC. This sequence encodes CASSLWANNEQFF.

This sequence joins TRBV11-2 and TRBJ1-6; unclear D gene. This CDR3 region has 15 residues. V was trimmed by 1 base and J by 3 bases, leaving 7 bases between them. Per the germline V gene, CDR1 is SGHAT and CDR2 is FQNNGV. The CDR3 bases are TGTGCCAGCAGCTTAGTTAGACACTATAATTCACCCCTCCACTTT. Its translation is CASSLVRHYNSPLHF.

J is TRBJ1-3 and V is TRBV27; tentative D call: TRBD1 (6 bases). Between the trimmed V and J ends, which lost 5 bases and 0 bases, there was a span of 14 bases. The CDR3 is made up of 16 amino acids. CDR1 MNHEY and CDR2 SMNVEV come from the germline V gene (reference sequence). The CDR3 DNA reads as TGTGCCAGCAGTAACAGGGACGGGTACTCTGGAAACACCATATATTTT. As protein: CASSNRDGYSGNTIYF.

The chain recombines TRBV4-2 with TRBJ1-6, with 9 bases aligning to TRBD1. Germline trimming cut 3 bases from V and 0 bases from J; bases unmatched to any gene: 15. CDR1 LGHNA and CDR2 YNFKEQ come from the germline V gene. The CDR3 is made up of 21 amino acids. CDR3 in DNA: TGTGCCAGCAGCCATTTGACGGGGGACAGGGTACGCAGCTCCTATAATTCACCCCTCCACTTT. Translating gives CASSHLTGDRVRSSYNSPLHF.

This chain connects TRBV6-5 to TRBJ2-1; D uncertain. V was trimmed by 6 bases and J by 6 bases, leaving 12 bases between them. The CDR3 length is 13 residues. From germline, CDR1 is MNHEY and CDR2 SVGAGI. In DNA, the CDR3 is TGTGCCAGCAGCACTCTAGTGGTCAATGAGCAGTTCTTC. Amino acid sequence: CASSTLVVNEQFF.

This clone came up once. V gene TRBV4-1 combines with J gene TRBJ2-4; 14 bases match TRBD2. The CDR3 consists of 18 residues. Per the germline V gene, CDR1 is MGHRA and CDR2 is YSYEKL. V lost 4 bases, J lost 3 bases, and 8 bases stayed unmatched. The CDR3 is CASSPGTSGGGGKNIQYF. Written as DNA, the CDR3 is TGCGCCAGCAGCCCCGGGACTAGCGGGGGAGGAGGCAAAAACATTCAGTACTTC.

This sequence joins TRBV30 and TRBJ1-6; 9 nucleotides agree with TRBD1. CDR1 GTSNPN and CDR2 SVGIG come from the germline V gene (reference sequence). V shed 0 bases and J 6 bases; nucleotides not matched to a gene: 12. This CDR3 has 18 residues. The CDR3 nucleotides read TGTGCCTGGAGTGTAACCCCCGGGACAGGGACAACTAATTCACCCCTCCACTTT. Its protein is CAWSVTPGTGTTNSPLHF. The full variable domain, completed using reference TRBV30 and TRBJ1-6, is SQTIHQWPATLVQPVGSPLSLECTVEGTSNPNLYWYRQAAGRGLQLLFYSVGIGQISSEVPQNLSASRPQDRQFILSSKKLLLSDSGFYLCAWSVTPGTGTTNSPLHFGNGTRLTVT.

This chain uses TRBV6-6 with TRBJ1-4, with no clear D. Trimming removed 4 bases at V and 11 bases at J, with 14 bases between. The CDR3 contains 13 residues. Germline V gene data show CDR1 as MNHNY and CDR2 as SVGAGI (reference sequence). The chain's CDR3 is CASSSLDRGKLFF. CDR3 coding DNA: TGTGCCAGCAGTTCCCTTGACCGCGGGAAACTGTTTTTT.

The CDR3 spells CASSHRTSGQPDTQYF. CDR3 nucleotides: TGTGCCAGCAGCCACAGGACTAGCGGGCAACCAGATACGCAGTATTTT. This rearrangement joins TRBV7-6 to TRBJ2-3; 11 bases fit TRBD2. CDR1 is SGHVS, CDR2 FNYEAQ, per germline. The CDR3 length is 16 residues. J was trimmed by 4 bases and V by 5 bases; bases with no gene match: 8.